These T cell receptor beta chains were read from a single sample in a study of CD8 T cells in ankylosing spondylitis. Each CDR3 protein is one row after TCRdb ran MiXCR on the 5' RACE reads. Among some 30,000 distinct CDR3 sequences listed, about 14% were seen once. Sample: blood. These receptors were taken from a male donor with ankylosing spondylitis or in good health (not recorded which). CDR3s include the opening cysteine and the closing phenylalanine or tryptophan. The order of the fields is D gene, clone size, J gene, V gene, CDR3 protein, CDR3 DNA. D genes are given only for firm matches. Clone size is not always given. Where it is, it says once, few, many or a class for expanded clones.

D gene: TRBD2; clone size: -; J gene: TRBJ2-1; V gene: TRBV11-2; CDR3 protein: CASSSPSGGPPSYNEQFF; CDR3 DNA: TGTGCCAGCAGCTCCCCTAGCGGGGGGCCCCCTTCCTACAATGAGCAGTTCTTC
D gene: TRBD2; clone size: -; J gene: TRBJ2-1; V gene: TRBV5-1; CDR3 protein: CASGPAGGYNEQFF; CDR3 DNA: TGCGCCAGCGGGCCAGCGGGGGGGTACAATGAGCAGTTCTTC
D gene: TRBD1; clone size: few; J gene: TRBJ1-1; V gene: TRBV28; CDR3 protein: CASSNPTGLRGAFF; CDR3 DNA: TGTGCCAGCAGTAACCCGACAGGGTTGAGGGGAGCTTTCTTT
D gene: TRBD2; clone size: -; J gene: TRBJ2-3; V gene: TRBV20-1; CDR3 protein: CSAPAGGQVSDTQYF; CDR3 DNA: TGCAGTGCCCCCGCGGGGGGGCAAGTTTCAGATACGCAGTATTTT
D gene: -; clone size: few; J gene: TRBJ1-3; V gene: TRBV6-6; CDR3 protein: CASLSSGNTIYF; CDR3 DNA: TGTGCCAGCCTCAGCTCTGGAAACACCATATATTTT
D gene: -; clone size: -; J gene: TRBJ2-2; V gene: TRBV12-3/TRBV12-4; CDR3 protein: CASSLRVGNTGELFF; CDR3 DNA: TGTGCCAGCAGTTTAAGGGTAGGGAACACCGGGGAGCTGTTTTTT
D gene: -; clone size: -; J gene: TRBJ2-3; V gene: TRBV20-1; CDR3 protein: CSASISSSTDTQYF; CDR3 DNA: TGCAGTGCTAGTATTTCGTCTAGCACAGATACGCAGTATTTT
D gene: TRBD2; clone size: many; J gene: TRBJ2-5; V gene: TRBV7-2; CDR3 protein: CASSPGGIGETQYF; CDR3 DNA: TGTGCCAGCAGCCCGGGGGGGATCGGGGAGACCCAGTACTTC
D gene: TRBD2; clone size: -; J gene: TRBJ2-1; V gene: TRBV5-1; CDR3 protein: CASSSRTSGSHVNEQFF; CDR3 DNA: TGCGCCAGCAGCTCGCGGACTAGCGGGAGCCACGTAAATGAGCAGTTCTTC
D gene: -; clone size: -; J gene: TRBJ1-4; V gene: TRBV28; CDR3 protein: CASSLRSVNEKLFF; CDR3 DNA: TGTGCCAGCAGTTTACGGAGCGTTAATGAAAAACTGTTTTTT